One sample yielded the 13 T cell receptor beta chains listed below, sequenced in a study of blood T cell repertoires in COVID-19. Sequencing was performed with immunoSEQ multiplex PCR; in TCRdb, only in-frame clones are kept and a portion is missing. This table has more than 250,000 clones, roughly 90% appearing once. Sequencing used peripheral blood. Receptors were obtained from a man younger than 35 who had recovered from COVID-19.

This clone has just one count. The chain is built from TRBV15 and TRBJ2-5, with D maybe TRBD1 (5 bases). V was clipped by 0 bases and J by 13 bases, with 18 bases between them. The CDR3 contains 14 residues. Germline lookup yields CDR1 LNHNV and CDR2 YYDKDF (reference sequence). The CDR3 reads CATSRDWQGPLRYF. The CDR3 nucleotides are TGTGCCACCAGCAGAGATTGGCAGGGCCCGCTGCGGTACTTC.

The V gene is TRBV11-2, the J gene TRBJ2-1; 10 nucleotides match TRBD2. Germline-derived CDR1 and CDR2 are SGHAT and FQNNGV. The CDR3 extends over 15 amino acids. V dropped 7 bases and J dropped 2; count of bases not matched to a gene: 5. This CDR3 reads CASTPGTSAYNEQFF. The CDR3 nucleotides are TGTGCCAGCACTCCGGGGACTAGCGCCTACAATGAGCAGTTCTTC.

This clone was recorded only once. The chain links TRBV7-6 to TRBJ2-3, with D possibly matching TRBD2 (6 bases). V was trimmed by 1 base and J by 9 bases, leaving 17 bases between them. The CDR3 sequence is 15 residues long. CDR1 is SGHVS, CDR2 FNYEAQ, per germline. In DNA, the CDR3 is TGTGCCAGCAGCTTAGAACAACCGGGACTCGCGACGCAGTATTTT. Amino acids: CASSLEQPGLATQYF. Drawing the rest from reference TRBV7-6 and TRBJ2-3, the complete variable domain is GAGVSQSPRYKVTKRGQDVALRCDPISGHVSLYWYRQALGQGPEFLTYFNYEAQQDKSGLPNDRFSAERPEGSISTLTIQRTEQRDSAMYRCASSLEQPGLATQYFGPGTRLTVL.

This clone was seen only a few times. The same CDR3 is also encoded by other DNA sequences in this sample. As DNA, the CDR3 is TGTGCCACCAGCAGGGACAGGGGGAACTATGGCTACACCTTC. This sequence encodes CATSRDRGNYGYTF. The chain recombines TRBV15 with TRBJ1-2, with 10 positions matching TRBD1. This CDR3 contains 14 residues. Germline CDR1 LNHNV, CDR2 YYDKDF (reference sequence). Trimming cost V 3 bases and J 2 bases; bases outside gene matches: 0.

V usage is TRBV6-1 and J usage is TRBJ1-2; tentative D call: TRBD1 (6 bases). Trimming cost V 3 bases and J 0 bases, with 11 bases left between them. Germline lookup yields CDR1 MNHNS and CDR2 SASEGT. The CDR3 loop spans 15 amino acids. The CDR3 loop reads CASSDMTGPNYGYTF. The CDR3 nucleotides are TGTGCCAGCAGTGATATGACAGGACCTAACTATGGCTACACCTTC.

This clone was detected only a few times. The chain recombines TRBV2 with TRBJ1-5, with D tentatively TRBD1 (6 bases). Germline CDR1 reads SNHLY; CDR2 reads FYNNEI. Trimming removed 5 bases at V and 0 bases at J, with 8 bases between. The CDR3 is 14 amino acids. This CDR3 is CASSWTDSNQPQHF. Here the CDR3 DNA reads TGTGCCAGCAGTTGGACAGATAGCAATCAGCCCCAGCATTTT. Full variable domain (missing parts from reference TRBV2 and TRBJ1-5): EPEVTQTPSHQVTQMGQEVILRCVPISNHLYFYWYRQILGQKVEFLVSFYNNEISEKSEIFDDQFSVERPDGSNFTLKIRSTKLEDSAMYFCASSWTDSNQPQHFGDGTRLSIL.

This clone was detected once. The chain recombines TRBV5-1 with TRBJ1-2; perhaps TRBD1 as D (5 bases). This CDR3 contains 14 residues. V lost 1 base to trimming and J lost 4 bases, with 11 bases between them. CDR1 and CDR2 from the germline V gene are SGHRS and YFSETQ. The CDR3 sequence is CASSLSGGGYGYTF. The DNA of the CDR3 is TGCGCCAGCAGCTTGTCCGGGGGTGGCTATGGCTACACCTTC.

The CDR3 sequence: CASSQVRQSLQETQYF. Here the CDR3 DNA reads TGTGCCAGCTCACAAGTACGACAGTCCCTACAAGAGACCCAGTACTTC. The rearrangement uses TRBV18 and TRBJ2-5; D is possibly TRBD1 (5 bases). The V gene's germline CDR1 is KGHSH and CDR2 LQKENI. There are 16 residues in the CDR3. Between the trimmed V and J ends, which lost 4 bases and 2 bases, there was a span of 17 bases.

The table lists this clone with a count of one. The gene calls are TRBV4-1 and TRBJ2-5; TRBD1 matches 8 bases. CDR1 and CDR2 from the germline V gene are MGHRA and YSYEKL. V dropped 0 bases and J dropped 5; count of bases not matched to a gene: 8. There are 16 residues in the CDR3. Written as DNA, the CDR3 is TGCGCCAGCAGCCAAGATGGCAGGGGGCAAAGGGAGACCCAGTACTTC. Translating it yields CASSQDGRGQRETQYF.

The chain recombines TRBV6-5 with TRBJ1-6, with TRBD1 matching over 7 bases. The CDR3 spans 15 residues. Per germline, CDR1 MNHEY and CDR2 SVGAGI. V shed 4 bases, J shed 9 bases, and the junction held 9 bases outside the gene matches. For the CDR3, the DNA is TGTGCCAGCAGTTGGAACAGGGGACCAATTTCACCCCTCCACTTT. Translating gives CASSWNRGPISPLHF.

J is TRBJ1-5 and V is TRBV9, with 8 bases matching TRBD1. Germline trimming cut 3 bases from V and 1 base from J; bases unmatched to any gene: 3. This CDR3 has 15 amino acids. Germline V gene data show CDR1 as SGDLS and CDR2 as YYNGEE. This CDR3 reads CASSGAGGSNQPQHF. The DNA for the CDR3 is TGTGCCAGCAGCGGGGCAGGGGGCAGCAATCAGCCCCAGCATTTT.

This sequence joins TRBV5-5 and TRBJ2-1, with 10 bases lining up with TRBD1. The J segment lost 0 bases and the V segment lost 4 bases, leaving 4 bases of the junction unmatched. Germline V gene sequence: CDR1 SGHKS, CDR2 YYEKEE (reference sequence). There are 16 residues in the CDR3. The CDR3 region has the DNA TGTGCCAGCAGCATCCGGGACAGGGGCTCCTACAATGAGCAGTTCTTC. Translating gives CASSIRDRGSYNEQFF.

The rearrangement links TRBV4-3 to TRBJ1-5; 7 nucleotides line up with TRBD1. V trimming: 3 bases; J trimming: 0 bases; junction bases outside the gene matches: 2. Germline assignment: CDR1 LGHNA and CDR2 YSLEER. CDR3 length: 15 residues. The chain's CDR3 is CASSQTGYSNQPQHF. The DNA for the CDR3 is TGCGCCAGCAGCCAGACAGGGTATAGCAATCAGCCCCAGCATTTT.